The 10 T cell receptor beta chains below all came from one sample that was sequenced in a study of T cell responses to AZD1222 COVID-19 vaccine. Only in-frame clones appear in the TCRdb table, and some are missing; sequencing was by immunoSEQ multiplex PCR. The sample includes approximately 98,000 clones, around 84% seen only once; the top ten take 3% to 3.5%. The specimen was peripheral blood, collected on day 0 of AZD1222 vaccination. These receptors originate from an adult in good health.

This rearrangement joins TRBV28 to TRBJ1-5, with a tentative D call TRBD1 (5 bases). This CDR3 is built from 15 residues. Germline V gene lookup returns CDR1 MDHEN and CDR2 SYDVKM. V dropped 4 bases and J dropped 1 base, with 11 bases sitting between them. The chain's CDR3 is CASSSRDSSNQPQHF. CDR3 nucleotide sequence: TGTGCCAGCAGTTCCCGGGACTCGAGCAATCAGCCCCAGCATTTT.

The chain uses TRBV19 and TRBJ1-1, with D possibly matching TRBD1 (6 bases). Per the germline V gene, CDR1 is LNHDA and CDR2 is SQIVND (reference sequence). V lost 6 bases and J 5 bases, leaving 13 bases between the germline ends. CDR3 length: 13 amino acids. CDR3 in amino acids: CASSQGRRTEAFF. CDR3 DNA: TGTGCCAGTAGCCAGGGGAGGAGGACTGAAGCTTTCTTT.

V and J are TRBV27 and TRBJ1-5; D is possibly TRBD1 (5 bases). The V and J ends lost 2 bases and 2 bases respectively, with 7 bases between them. Germline CDR1 is MNHEY and CDR2 is SMNVEV (reference sequence). The CDR3 has 14 amino acids. CDR3 protein: CASSLRGGNQPQHF. The CDR3, as DNA: TGTGCCAGCAGTTTACGGGGGGGCAATCAGCCCCAGCATTTT.

V is TRBV19 and J is TRBJ1-6; weak D call: TRBD1 (5 bases). Between the trimmed V and J ends, which lost 3 bases and 7 bases, there was a span of 10 bases. The CDR3 runs 14 residues. Germline values: CDR1 LNHDA, CDR2 SQIVND (reference sequence). CDR3 bases: TGTGCCAGTAGTATCGGGACGGTCAATTCACCCCTCCACTTT. Protein: CASSIGTVNSPLHF.

V usage is TRBV2 and J usage is TRBJ2-7, with a tentative D call TRBD1 (6 bases). Germline CDR1 reads SNHLY; CDR2 reads FYNNEI. The CDR3 extends over 12 amino acids. Trimming left V 6 bases short and J 3 bases short, with 9 bases between. CDR3 DNA sequence: TGTGCCAGCAGGACGGACAGCTACGAGCAGTACTTC. It translates to CASRTDSYEQYF.

This clone was seen a single time. This chain connects TRBV7-9 to TRBJ2-5, with D perhaps matching TRBD2 (5 bases). CDR3 length: 15 residues. Looked up from germline, CDR1 is SEHNR and CDR2 is FQNEAQ (reference sequence). V gave up 8 bases and J gave up 1 base, with 17 bases separating them. CDR3 region: CASRERPTGQETQYF. The CDR3 DNA reads as TGTGCCAGCCGGGAACGGCCAACCGGCCAAGAGACCCAGTACTTC.

This chain uses TRBV25-1 with TRBJ2-5; perhaps D is TRBD1 or TRBD2 (6 bases each). Germline-derived CDR1 and CDR2 are MGHDK and SYGVNS. This CDR3 comprises 14 residues. Trimming removed 4 bases from V and 4 bases from J, with 13 bases in between. The chain's CDR3 is CASSATGGTETQYF. Here the CDR3 DNA reads TGTGCCAGCAGTGCCACCGGGGGCACAGAGACCCAGTACTTC.

This clone appeared a few times. The chain employs TRBV27 and TRBJ1-4; a weak D match, TRBD1 (6 bases). Trimming left V 5 bases short and J 4 bases short, with 20 bases between. CDR3 length equals 17 residues. Germline CDR1 and CDR2: MNHEY and SMNVEV (reference sequence). The CDR3 region is CASSPMKLTGVNEKLFF. CDR3 DNA: TGTGCCAGCAGTCCAATGAAACTGACAGGAGTTAATGAAAAACTGTTTTTT.

The chain links TRBV10-1 to TRBJ2-1; D unresolved. The germline V and J ends were trimmed by 3 bases and 6 bases, with 6 bases remaining between them. CDR3 length: 12 amino acids. The germline CDR1 and CDR2 sequences are WNHNN and SYGVQD (reference sequence). Here the CDR3 reads CASSDPVNEQFF. The CDR3 DNA reads TGCGCCAGCAGTGACCCAGTCAATGAGCAGTTCTTC.

This chain uses TRBV27 with TRBJ1-5; 7 nucleotides agree with TRBD1. Per germline, CDR1 MNHEY and CDR2 SMNVEV (reference sequence). The CDR3 has 14 residues. V gave up 6 bases and J gave up 7 bases; unmatched junction bases: 9. This chain's CDR3 is CASSPLGGQQPQHF. CDR3 in DNA: TGTGCCAGCAGCCCCCTAGGGGGCCAGCAGCCCCAGCATTTT.